This T cell receptor (beta chain) was profiled in a study of metastatic and nonmetastatic thyroid tumors. Regarding the study as a whole: When malignant thyroid tumors were compared with benign nodules, TCR beta diversity was reportedly significantly higher in the malignant tumors. This held in both blood and tumor samples.

Germline V gene lookup returns CDR1 SGDLS and CDR2 YYNGEE. This CDR3 contains 16 residues. V was clipped by 3 bases and J by 0 bases; unmatched bases: 6. In the original workflow: Clinicopathological groups differed in CDR3, with these differences serving to build a distant-metastasis classifier for papillary thyroid cancer. TCRdb reanalyzed the PCR reads via MiXCR. TCRdb assigned the V and J calls; the authors' analysis was not used. The data contain about 40,000 clones, about 16% of them singletons. None of the patients had undergone any treatment ahead of thyroid surgery. The table lists this clone with many counts. Its antigen is currently unknown.

This TCR was recovered from a female donor with papillary thyroid cancer or a benign thyroid nodule (not recorded which). Some clones in this sample may be carry-over from other donors' samples. Sequencing was performed on blood. The genes are TRBV9 and TRBJ2-3; 8 nucleotides agree with TRBD2. CDR3: CASSAPGGRSTDTQYF. The CDR3 bases are TGTGCCAGCAGCGCCCCAGGCGGGAGGAGCACAGATACGCAGTATTTT.